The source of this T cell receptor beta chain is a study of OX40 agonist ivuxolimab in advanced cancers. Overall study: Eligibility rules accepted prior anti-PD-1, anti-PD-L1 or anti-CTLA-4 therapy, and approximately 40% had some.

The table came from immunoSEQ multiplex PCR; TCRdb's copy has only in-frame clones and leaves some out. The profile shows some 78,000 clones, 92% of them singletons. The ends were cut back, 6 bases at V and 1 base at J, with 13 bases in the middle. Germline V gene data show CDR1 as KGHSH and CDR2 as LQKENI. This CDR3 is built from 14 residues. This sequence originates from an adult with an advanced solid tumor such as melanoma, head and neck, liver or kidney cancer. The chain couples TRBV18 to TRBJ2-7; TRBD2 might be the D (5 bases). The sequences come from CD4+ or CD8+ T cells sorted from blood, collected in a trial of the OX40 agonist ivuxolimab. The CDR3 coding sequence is TGTGCCAGCTCTCTAAACGGGGATTCCTACGAGCAGTACTTC. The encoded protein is CASSLNGDSYEQYF.